These 10 T cell receptor beta chains were all obtained from the same sample, sequenced in a study of radiation and T cells in renal cell carcinoma. Profiled with immunoSEQ multiplex PCR; TCRdb holds only in-frame clones, not every one. The sample contains some 10,000 clones, roughly three fifths of which appear only once. The treatment: treatment-naive control, cytoreductive nephrectomy. The starting material was tumor tissue, obtained from a patient whose treatment was nephrectomy without radiotherapy. The receptors shown here come from a man aged 40-49 years with renal cell carcinoma.

The chain combines TRBV5-6 with TRBJ1-2; TRBD1 matches 8 bases. The CDR3 covers 14 residues. J lost 2 bases, V lost 3 bases, and 3 bases had no gene match. The germline V gene has CDR1 SGHDT and CDR2 YYEEEE. In nucleotides, the CDR3 is TGTGCCAGCAGCTCCAGGGGGCGCAACTATGGCTACACCTTC. This codes for CASSSRGRNYGYTF. Combining the CDR3 with reference TRBV5-6 and TRBJ1-2 gives the whole variable domain DAGVTQSPTHLIKTRGQQVTLRCSPKSGHDTVSWYQQALGQGPQFIFQYYEEEERQRGNFPDRFSGHQFPNYSSELNVNALLLGDSALYLCASSSRGRNYGYTFGSGTRLTVV.

This clone has a handful of counts. The V call is TRBV7-2, the J call TRBJ2-1; either TRBD1 or TRBD2 may fit D (6 bases each). Germline-derived CDR1 and CDR2 are SGHTA and FQGNSA. The V and J ends lost 5 bases and 9 bases respectively, with 17 bases between them. The CDR3 is 14 residues long. CDR3 nucleotide sequence: TGTGCCAGCAGCCCCGACAGGACGCGGGGTGAGCAGTTCTTC. It specifies CASSPDRTRGEQFF. Filled out from reference TRBV7-2 and TRBJ2-1, the complete variable domain reads GAGVSQSPSNKVTEKGKDVELRCDPISGHTALYWYRQSLGQGLEFLIYFQGNSAPDKSGLPSDRFSAERTGGSVSTLTIQRTQQEDSAVYLCASSPDRTRGEQFFGPGTRLTVL.

The chain is built from TRBV19 and TRBJ2-5; D may correspond to TRBD1 or TRBD2 (5 bases each). Per the germline V gene, CDR1 is LNHDA and CDR2 is SQIVND (reference sequence). This CDR3 is built from 14 residues. V was trimmed by 10 bases and J by 0 bases, leaving 15 bases between them. The CDR3 sequence is CATRGGRYQETQYF. Written as DNA, the CDR3 is TGTGCCACGAGGGGTGGCAGGTACCAAGAGACCCAGTACTTC.

The rearrangement links TRBV19 to TRBJ1-5; 7 nucleotides match TRBD1. Germline assignment: CDR1 LNHDA and CDR2 SQIVND (reference sequence). There are 14 residues in the CDR3. Losses at the gene ends were 10 bases for V and 5 bases for J; bases not matched to a gene: 11. As DNA, the CDR3 is TGTGCCACTCAAGACAGGGATTGGTATCAGCCCCAGCATTTT. Its protein is CATQDRDWYQPQHF.

The V call is TRBV6-1, the J call TRBJ1-5; no firm D call. Between the trimmed V and J ends, which lost 4 bases and 4 bases, there was a span of 14 bases. Germline CDR1 and CDR2: MNHNS and SASEGT. The CDR3 is 15 residues long. In DNA, the CDR3 is TGTGCCAGCAGTGCAACCCGGGCGGGTAATCAGCCCCAGCATTTT. It encodes CASSATRAGNQPQHF.

Only a few counts were recorded for this clone. The chain has TRBV19 and TRBJ2-5; weak D call: TRBD1 (6 bases). Trimming left V 10 bases short and J 0 bases short, with 12 bases between. In germline, CDR1 is LNHDA, CDR2 SQIVND (reference sequence). CDR3 length: 13 residues. CDR3 sequence reads: CANPTGYQETQYF. Here the CDR3 DNA reads TGTGCCAACCCGACAGGCTACCAAGAGACCCAGTACTTC.

This clone has more than one count but fewer than ten. The genes are TRBV9 and TRBJ1-2; D is perhaps TRBD1 (6 bases). CDR3 length equals 15 residues. V was trimmed by 0 bases and J by 4 bases, leaving 13 bases between them. CDR1 SGDLS and CDR2 YYNGEE come from the germline V gene. In DNA, the CDR3 is TGTGCCAGCAGCGTAGCTACAGGGTTAAGCTATGGCTACACCTTC. Amino acids: CASSVATGLSYGYTF.

This chain links TRBV5-1 with TRBJ2-1; the D gene is possibly TRBD2 (5 bases). The germline V and J ends were trimmed by 4 bases and 4 bases, with 12 bases remaining between them. From germline, CDR1 is SGHRS and CDR2 YFSETQ. The CDR3 extends over 14 amino acids. Written as DNA, the CDR3 is TGCGCCAGCAGCCCTACGACTACGTACAATGAGCAGTTCTTC. It is translated as CASSPTTTYNEQFF.

This clone was observed a few times. The chain combines TRBV6-4 with TRBJ1-4; 9 nucleotides match TRBD1. Germline values: CDR1 MRHNA, CDR2 SNTAGT. V shed 7 bases and J 1 base; nucleotides not matched to a gene: 7. The CDR3 runs 16 residues. CDR3 protein: CASKNRGRETNEKLFF. The CDR3 DNA reads as TGTGCCAGCAAAAACAGGGGGCGTGAAACTAATGAAAAACTGTTTTTT.

V is TRBV28 and J is TRBJ1-3; tentatively, D is TRBD1 (6 bases). CDR1 and CDR2 from the germline V gene are MDHEN and SYDVKM. The CDR3 totals 15 residues. V gave up 10 bases and J gave up 3 bases, with 19 bases separating them. The DNA for the CDR3 is TGTGCCAACCAACAAGCGGGGGCGCTTGGAAACACCATATATTTT. Translation gives CANQQAGALGNTIYF.